The next 26 T cell receptor beta chains were all read from a single sample in a study of spatial heterogeneity in lung cancer. MiXCR, run by TCRdb on the 5' RACE reads, gives a single entry per CDR3 protein. Of a few thousand distinct CDR3 sequences listed, more than 7.5% are singletons. Time point specified: sample taken at primary tumor resection. The study, taken as a whole, reports: Counts that tracked tumor mutation counts were those of expanded intratumoral alpha and beta TCRs.

Their recognized antigens are unknown. The sample here was lung tumor tissue, taken at surgery. All receptors derive from a male donor with early-stage non-small cell lung cancer.

This clonotype was recorded at least ten times. This rearrangement joins TRBV18 to TRBJ2-5; 9 bases are shared with TRBD1. The V gene end was trimmed by 2 bases and the J gene end by 4 bases; junction bases not matched to a gene: 11. Germline assignment: CDR1 KGHSH and CDR2 LQKENI. The CDR3 is 17 amino acids. CDR3 nucleotides: TGTGCCAGCTCACCAAGTACAGGGGGCGCGAGGGGAGAGACCCAGTACTTC. This codes for CASSPSTGGARGETQYF.

This clonotype turned up a few times. The chain links TRBV3-1 to TRBJ2-3; D assignment may be TRBD1 or TRBD2 (5 bases each). This CDR3 contains 15 residues. Germline CDR1 is LGHDT and CDR2 is YNNKEL (reference sequence). Trimming pared 4 bases from V and 2 bases from J, leaving 13 bases between. In DNA, the CDR3 is TGTGCCAGCAGCCCCGGGACGGGATTCACAGATACGCAGTATTTT. It is translated as CASSPGTGFTDTQYF.

By proportion, this clonotype is medium-sized. The V call is TRBV7-2, the J call TRBJ2-5; 10 nucleotides line up with TRBD2. The CDR3 is made up of 15 amino acids. Trimming removed 3 bases from V and 4 bases from J; junction bases left unmatched: 5. Germline V CDR1 and CDR2: SGHTA, FQGNSA. The CDR3 nucleotides are TGTGCCAGCAGCTTCTCTAGCGGGGGAGGAGAGACCCAGTACTTC. This gives the protein CASSFSSGGGETQYF.

Only a few counts were recorded for this clonotype. The CDR3, as DNA: TGTGCCAGCAGACGACAGGGGGCAATTAATCAGCCCCAGCATTTT. It yields the protein CASRRQGAINQPQHF. The chain has TRBV6-5 and TRBJ1-5, with TRBD1 matching 10 bases. Looked up from germline, CDR1 is MNHEY and CDR2 is SVGAGI. The CDR3 is made up of 15 amino acids. The ends lost 6 bases at V and 4 bases at J; junction bases unmatched: 6.

The chain is built from TRBV18 and TRBJ2-5; the D gene is possibly TRBD2 (5 bases). Between the trimmed V and J ends, which lost 1 base and 1 base, there was a span of 13 bases. CDR1 is KGHSH and CDR2 is LQKENI in the germline V gene. The CDR3 has 16 amino acids. The CDR3 DNA follows: TGTGCCAGCTCACCACGTCGCTCCGCGGGCCAAGAGACCCAGTACTTC. As protein: CASSPRRSAGQETQYF. Based on the CDR3 plus reference TRBV18 and TRBJ2-5, the full variable domain is NAGVMQNPRHLVRRRGQEARLRCSPMKGHSHVYWYRQLPEEGLKFMVYLQKENIIDESGMPKERFSAEFPKEGPSILRIQQVVRGDSAAYFCASSPRRSAGQETQYFGPGTRLLVL.

The V and J genes are TRBV7-2 and TRBJ2-7; 7 positions match TRBD1. J gave up 7 bases and V 4 bases, and 7 bases lay outside the gene matches. The V gene's germline CDR1 is SGHTA and CDR2 FQGNSA. The CDR3 has 13 residues. DNA of the CDR3: TGTGCCAGCAGCTCGGACACAGGGGCGGAGCAGTACTTC. Its protein is CASSSDTGAEQYF.

There are a few counts of this clonotype. The rearrangement links TRBV12-3 or TRBV12-4 to TRBJ2-2; D is unclear. The V gene lost 6 bases and the J gene lost 2 bases, with 19 bases spanning the gap. The CDR3 has 17 amino acids. The CDR3 nucleotides are TGTGCCAGCAGACCCGGTCTGGCATCGTCCAACACCGGGGAGCTGTTTTTT. It encodes CASRPGLASSNTGELFF.

This clonotype is classed as medium-sized. The chain uses TRBV20-1 and TRBJ2-5; D might be TRBD2 (6 bases). The V gene lost 6 bases and the J gene lost 5 bases, with 16 bases spanning the gap. The CDR3 runs to 13 residues. The germline V gene has CDR1 DFQATT and CDR2 SNEGSKA (reference sequence). The CDR3 is CSAHLSRGETQYF. In nucleotides, the CDR3 is TGCAGTGCCCACCTCAGTCGGGGGGAGACCCAGTACTTC.

This clonotype was observed many times. This chain connects TRBV28 to TRBJ2-7; D unclear. V lost 6 bases, J lost 2 bases, and 8 bases lay in between. The germline CDR1 and CDR2 sequences are MDHEN and SYDVKM. The CDR3 contains 12 residues. CDR3 protein: CASSDWTYEQYF. CDR3 coding DNA: TGTGCCAGCAGCGACTGGACCTACGAGCAGTACTTC. The full variable domain, with the rest looked up from reference TRBV28 and TRBJ2-7, is DVKVTQSSRYLVKRTGEKVFLECVQDMDHENMFWYRQDPGLGLRLIYFSYDVKMKEKGDIPEGYSVSREKKERFSLILESASTNQTSMYLCASSDWTYEQYFGPGTRLTVT.

The chain joins TRBV12-3 or TRBV12-4 to TRBJ2-7; D might be TRBD2 (6 bases). V shed 3 bases and J shed 2 bases, with 14 bases lying between them. This CDR3 comprises 15 residues. CDR3 nucleotide sequence: TGTGCCAGCAGTTTGGGGGGTCGTCTCCCCTACGAGCAGTACTTC. It codes for CASSLGGRLPYEQYF.

This clonotype was found many times. V and J are TRBV2 and TRBJ2-4; D is perhaps TRBD1 (5 bases). The CDR3 loop spans 12 amino acids. V gave up 6 bases and J gave up 12 bases, with 15 bases separating them. CDR1 and CDR2 from the germline V gene are SNHLY and FYNNEI. The CDR3 reads CASRDLDIPQYF. CDR3 sequence (DNA): TGTGCCAGCAGAGACCTGGACATCCCTCAGTACTTC.

The table lists this clonotype with a few counts. The rearrangement uses TRBV20-1 and TRBJ2-3; 7 positions match TRBD2. Germline CDR1 and CDR2: DFQATT and SNEGSKA (reference sequence). V shed 4 bases and J 2 bases; nucleotides not matched to a gene: 3. The CDR3 runs 13 residues. CDR3 in DNA: TGCAGTGCTAACCTAGCGGACACAGATACGCAGTATTTT. Translated, it gives CSANLADTDTQYF.

There are many counts of this clonotype. The chain has TRBV11-2 and TRBJ2-7; TRBD1 agrees at 9 bases. Germline V CDR1 and CDR2: SGHAT, FQNNGV. The CDR3 loop spans 12 amino acids. Germline trimming cut 5 bases from V and 13 bases from J; bases unmatched to any gene: 9. As DNA, the CDR3 is TGTGCCAGCAGCGCTTACCGGGACAGGGTTTACTTC. Translation gives CASSAYRDRVYF.

This clonotype was observed at least ten times. V and J are TRBV20-1 and TRBJ2-1, with D uncertain. With 3 bases removed from V and 0 bases from J, the gap between germline ends came to 12 bases. Germline-derived CDR1 and CDR2 are DFQATT and SNEGSKA (reference sequence). The CDR3 has 15 residues. The CDR3 DNA follows: TGCAGTGCTAGCAGGCCCTCAGGCTCCTACAATGAGCAGTTCTTC. Its translation is CSASRPSGSYNEQFF.

In its sample, this clonotype is medium-sized. V and J are TRBV28 and TRBJ1-2; D ambiguous. Between the trimmed V and J ends, which lost 7 bases and 3 bases, there was a span of 12 bases. The CDR3 loop spans 13 amino acids. In germline, CDR1 is MDHEN, CDR2 SYDVKM. CDR3 sequence: CASTPAAYYGYTF. The CDR3 bases are TGTGCCAGCACCCCAGCAGCTTACTATGGCTACACCTTC.

This clonotype was picked up many times. The V gene is TRBV7-2, the J gene TRBJ2-7; TRBD1 agrees at 9 bases. The CDR3 totals 12 residues. V was pared by 6 bases and J by 6 bases, with 3 bases of the junction left unmatched. Germline V CDR1 and CDR2: SGHTA, FQGNSA. The CDR3 coding sequence is TGTGCCAGCAGGGGGGACAGGGCCGAGCAGTACTTC. Protein sequence: CASRGDRAEQYF.

This clonotype came up many times. The chain couples TRBV5-1 to TRBJ1-2; a possible D gene is TRBD1 (5 bases). This CDR3 has 14 residues. V shed 5 bases and J shed 2 bases, with 13 bases lying between them. Germline assignment: CDR1 SGHRS and CDR2 YFSETQ. CDR3: CASRQVQANYGYTF. The DNA for the CDR3 is TGCGCCAGCAGACAGGTCCAGGCGAACTATGGCTACACCTTC.

The chain combines TRBV20-1 with TRBJ2-7; 7 positions agree with TRBD2. Per the germline V gene, CDR1 is DFQATT and CDR2 is SNEGSKA (reference sequence). There are 14 residues in the CDR3. With V trimmed by 1 base and J by 2 bases, 5 bases remained unmatched. Here the CDR3 DNA reads TGCAGTGCTAGAGTCCAACTAGCGCCCTACGAGCAGTACTTC. Residues: CSARVQLAPYEQYF.

This clonotype was observed many times. The rearrangement uses TRBV2 and TRBJ2-5, with 7 bases aligning to TRBD2. This CDR3 is 12 amino acids long. V shed 8 bases, J shed 2 bases, and the junction held 2 bases outside the gene matches. Germline V gene lookup returns CDR1 SNHLY and CDR2 FYNNEI. CDR3 loop: CASRGGQETQYF. Written as DNA, the CDR3 is TGTGCCAGCCGCGGGGGTCAAGAGACCCAGTACTTC.

The chain has TRBV9 and TRBJ1-4; TRBD1 agrees at 11 bases. CDR1 and CDR2 (germline): SGDLS, YYNGEE. The J segment lost 8 bases and the V segment lost 4 bases, leaving 4 bases of the junction unmatched. The CDR3 runs to 14 residues. CDR3: CASSPRTGGEKLFF. CDR3 in DNA: TGTGCCAGCAGCCCCCGGACAGGGGGCGAAAAACTGTTTTTT.

This clonotype has just a few counts. This sequence joins TRBV24-1 and TRBJ2-5; 8 bases align to TRBD1. V shed 9 bases, J shed 4 bases, and the junction held 3 bases outside the gene matches. The CDR3 extends over 12 amino acids. Per the germline V gene, CDR1 is KGHDR and CDR2 is SFDVKD. CDR3 DNA sequence: TGTGCCACCCAGGGGGCGGGAGAGACCCAGTACTTC. Amino acids: CATQGAGETQYF.

This clonotype counts as medium-sized. The CDR3 is CASREFMNTEAFF. CDR3 nucleotides: TGTGCCAGCCGGGAGTTCATGAACACTGAAGCTTTCTTT. This rearrangement joins TRBV19 to TRBJ1-1; D is ambiguous. From germline, CDR1 is LNHDA and CDR2 SQIVND (reference sequence). The CDR3 runs to 13 residues. V lost 9 bases, J lost 0 bases, and 11 bases lay in between.

This clonotype came up many times. The chain couples TRBV4-2 to TRBJ2-5; D is unclear. The CDR3 loop spans 16 amino acids. Germline V gene sequence: CDR1 LGHNA, CDR2 YNFKEQ. V lost 1 base and J lost 5, with 17 bases in between. As DNA, the CDR3 is TGTGCCAGCAGCCAAGCCCAGCAAAGGGATGGGGAGACCCAGTACTTC. Translating it yields CASSQAQQRDGETQYF.

Concerning this clonotype itself: This may come from a read error, since a much larger clone is one base off. The V and J genes are TRBV5-4 and TRBJ2-7, with D perhaps TRBD2 (5 bases). V lost 4 bases to trimming and J lost 7 bases, with 21 bases between them. The CDR3 has 15 amino acids. The germline V gene has CDR1 SGHNT and CDR2 YYREEE (reference sequence). The CDR3 spells CASSGTGGWIREQYF. The CDR3 DNA follows: TGTGCCAGCAGCGGAACTGGCGGGTGGATCAGGGAGCAGTACTTC.

This clonotype was observed many times. V is TRBV6-2 or TRBV6-3 and J is TRBJ1-2, with D uncertain. V lost 8 bases and J lost 4, with 17 bases in between. CDR3 size: 14 residues. Germline loops: CDR1 MNHEY, CDR2 SVGEGT. The CDR3 DNA sequence: TGTGCCAGCCGTCTCGACCCCAAACCCTATGGCTACACCTTC. Translation: CASRLDPKPYGYTF.

This clonotype has at least ten counts. CDR3 region: CSAHRGQGYNSPLHF. The DNA of the CDR3 is TGCAGTGCCCACAGGGGACAGGGATATAATTCACCCCTCCACTTT. J is TRBJ1-6 and V is TRBV20-1; 9 nucleotides align to TRBD1. V shed 6 bases and J 4 bases; nucleotides not matched to a gene: 7. From germline, CDR1 is DFQATT and CDR2 SNEGSKA (reference sequence). The CDR3 runs to 15 residues.